The rows below give T cell receptor beta chains drawn from one sample of a study of blood T cell repertoires in COVID-19. TCRdb's table, derived via immunoSEQ multiplex PCR, lists solely in-frame clones and lacks some. Of more than 45,000 clones in the sample, 83% are singletons; the top ten hold roughly 17%. The sample was peripheral blood. These receptors were collected from a man in his forties with acute or convalescent COVID-19. Both conserved end residues are part of each CDR3. Each record gives: V gene, J gene, clone size, D gene, CDR3 DNA, CDR3 protein. D genes are given only for firm matches. Where a row states a size, it is once, few, many or the class of an expanded clone; other rows omit it.

TRBV29-1,TRBJ2-5,NA,TRBD1,TGCAGCGGAGTTACCGGGACAGGGATTGAGACCCAGTACTTC,CSGVTGTGIETQYF
TRBV19,TRBJ1-6,NA,TRBD1,TGTGCCAGTAGTACCTCGGGACAGCGAAATTCACCCCTCCACTTT,CASSTSGQRNSPLHF
TRBV7-9,TRBJ2-1,NA,TRBD1,TGTGCCAGCAGCTTTAGACAGGGGTACAATGAGCAGTTCTTC,CASSFRQGYNEQFF
TRBV12-3/TRBV12-4,TRBJ1-5,NA,NA,TGTGCCAGCAGTACTGGGGAGAATCAGCCCCAGCATTTT,CASSTGENQPQHF
TRBV4-2,TRBJ2-3,NA,NA,TGTGCCAGCAGCCAGGCGACAGCAGATACGCAGTATTTT,CASSQATADTQYF
TRBV27,TRBJ1-2,NA,TRBD1,TGTGCCAGCAGTGCAACAGGGGAAGTCCCTGGCTACACCTTC,CASSATGEVPGYTF
TRBV23-1,TRBJ1-5,NA,TRBD1,TGCGCCGGATGCAGGGGGAAAGGGGAACAGCCCCAGCATTTT,CAGCRGKGEQPQHF
TRBV7-2,TRBJ1-2,few,TRBD1,TGTGCCAGCAGCTTAGGGCCCAGGGGGAATGGCTACACCTTC,CASSLGPRGNGYTF
TRBV24-1,TRBJ1-2,NA,NA,TGTGCCACCAGTGCGGGGGGGCGACGAGGCTACACCTTC,CATSAGGRRGYTF
TRBV7-8,TRBJ1-2,medium-sized,NA,TGTGCCAGCAGCCTCGGTGGGGGCGGAGCCGATGGCTACACCTTC,CASSLGGGGADGYTF
TRBV29-1,TRBJ2-3,NA,TRBD2,TGCAGCGTTGTGACCCTAGCGGGAGCTACGGGGATTGGCACAGATACGCAGTATTTT,CSVVTLAGATGIGTDTQYF
TRBV5-1,TRBJ1-1,NA,NA,TGCGCCAGCAGCCCGGGACATAAGAACACTGAAGCTTTCTTT,CASSPGHKNTEAFF
TRBV6-5,TRBJ2-5,NA,TRBD1,TGTGCGCACAGGGGGCCGGAGACCCAGTACTTC,CAHRGPETQYF
TRBV19,TRBJ1-5,once,TRBD1,TGTGCCAGTAGTATGGGGACAGGGAGTCAGCCCCAGCATTTT,CASSMGTGSQPQHF
TRBV7-8,TRBJ2-2,few,TRBD1,TGTGCCAGCAGCTCGAGGGACAGGGGTAACACCGGGGAGCTGTTTTTT,CASSSRDRGNTGELFF
TRBV30,TRBJ1-2,NA,NA,TGTGCCTGGAGTACGGCGGTTGGGGGCTACACCTTC,CAWSTAVGGYTF
TRBV5-1,TRBJ2-7,NA,TRBD2,TGCGCCAGCAGCGGGACCGGGACTAGTGGGGACGAGCAGTACTTC,CASSGTGTSGDEQYF
TRBV7-9,TRBJ1-1,few,NA,TGTGCCAGCAGCTCACATCAACAGACTGAAGCTTTCTTT,CASSSHQQTEAFF
TRBV30,TRBJ2-4,NA,NA,TGTGCCTTGGATACCCAGGGCTTAGCCAAAAACATTCAGTACTTC,CALDTQGLAKNIQYF
TRBV5-1,TRBJ1-1,NA,TRBD1,TGCGCCAGCAGCGCAGTCCCGGGACAGGGTTGGAACACTGAAGCTTTCTTT,CASSAVPGQGWNTEAFF
TRBV5-1,TRBJ2-7,NA,TRBD2,TGCGCCAGCAGCTTGGACTCGCTAGCGGGAGCTTCCGAGCAGTACTTC,CASSLDSLAGASEQYF
TRBV11-2,TRBJ2-7,NA,NA,TGTGCCAGCAGCTTATCACAGGGATCCTACGAGCAGTACTTC,CASSLSQGSYEQYF
TRBV5-1,TRBJ1-3,NA,TRBD1,TGCGCCAGCAGCTCCCGGGACAGGGGTCATGGACGATCCGGAAACACCATATATTTT,CASSSRDRGHGRSGNTIYF
TRBV7-9,TRBJ2-7,NA,TRBD2,TGTGCCAGCACTTTTAGCGGGAGCTCCTACGAGCAGTACTTC,CASTFSGSSYEQYF
TRBV6-5,TRBJ2-3,NA,NA,TGTGCCAGCAGTTACTCGACTCACCACCGCACAGATACGCAGTATTTT,CASSYSTHHRTDTQYF
TRBV19,TRBJ1-2,NA,TRBD1,TGTGCCAGTACCCACCGGGACAGGGGCGGCTACACCTTC,CASTHRDRGGYTF
TRBV9,TRBJ1-6,once,NA,TGTGCCAGCAGCGTAACGGGGGACCCTTATAATTCACCCCTCCACTTT,CASSVTGDPYNSPLHF
TRBV2,TRBJ2-3,NA,TRBD2,TGTGCCAGCAGTGTTGTACTAGCGACAGATACGCAGTATTTT,CASSVVLATDTQYF
TRBV7-9,TRBJ1-5,NA,TRBD1,TGTGCCAGCAGCTTAGGGACAGGGGTGACGCCCCAGCATTTT,CASSLGTGVTPQHF
TRBV5-8,TRBJ1-3,few,NA,TGTGCCAGCAGCTTGTACAGGATGTACTCTGGAAACACCATATATTTT,CASSLYRMYSGNTIYF
TRBV14,TRBJ2-1,few,TRBD2,TGTGCCAGCAGCCCTTTAGCGGGAGGCCGGTACAATGAGCAGTTCTTC,CASSPLAGGRYNEQFF
TRBV2,TRBJ2-5,NA,NA,TGTGCCACCCGAAGCGGAGGGGAGACCCAGTACTTC,CATRSGGETQYF
TRBV6-1,TRBJ1-5,few,NA,TGTGCCAGCAGTGAATTCGGGCAGGGGACGAATCAGCCCCAGCATTTT,CASSEFGQGTNQPQHF
TRBV24-1,TRBJ2-2,NA,NA,TGTGCCACCAGTGACCCCCGGGGGAAAGGTTCCGGGGAGCTGTTTTTT,CATSDPRGKGSGELFF
TRBV5-1,TRBJ1-1,NA,NA,TGCGCCAGCAGCTTGGTTAGTGAGGGAAGGACTGAAGCTTTCTTT,CASSLVSEGRTEAFF
TRBV2,TRBJ2-3,many,NA,TGTGCCAGCAGTCGTTCAGGATCCGGTGCAGATACGCAGTATTTT,CASSRSGSGADTQYF
TRBV7-2,TRBJ2-1,NA,TRBD2,TGTGCCAGCAGCCGTTCGGGACTAACCTACAATGAGCAGTTCTTC,CASSRSGLTYNEQFF
TRBV14,TRBJ2-4,once,NA,TGTGCCAGCAGCACAGGTGGTTTAGCCAAAAACATTCAGTACTTC,CASSTGGLAKNIQYF
TRBV6-1,TRBJ2-5,NA,NA,TGTGCCAGCAGTGATGAGGGTACTCAAGAGACCCAGTACTTC,CASSDEGTQETQYF
TRBV7-2,TRBJ2-7,NA,TRBD1,TGTGCCAGCAGCAGACAGGGGCCCGGCGAGCAGTACTTC,CASSRQGPGEQYF
TRBV7-2,TRBJ1-3,NA,TRBD1,TGTGCCAGCAGCTTAGCGAGCCAGGGGGGTGGAAACACCATATATTTT,CASSLASQGGGNTIYF
TRBV10-1,TRBJ2-5,NA,TRBD2,TGCGCCAGCCCGGGAGGGGAAGAGACCCAGTACTTC,CASPGGEETQYF
TRBV12-3/TRBV12-4,TRBJ2-5,NA,NA,TGTGCCAGCCGATCGGGATTCGCGGAGACCCAGTACTTC,CASRSGFAETQYF
TRBV3-1/TRBV3-2,TRBJ1-2,once,NA,TGTGCCAGCAGCCTATATCCCGGGGACTATGGCTACACCTTC,CASSLYPGDYGYTF
TRBV25-1,TRBJ2-5,NA,NA,TGTGCCAGCAGTGAGCTCCGGGGGAACAAAGAGACCCAGTACTTC,CASSELRGNKETQYF
TRBV2,TRBJ1-6,NA,TRBD1,TGTGCCAGCGGTCGCGACAGGGCGGGCTCACCCCTCCACTTT,CASGRDRAGSPLHF
TRBV29-1,TRBJ2-3,NA,TRBD2,TGCAGCGTCGCGGGACTAGCGGGAGTCAAAACAGATACGCAGTATTTT,CSVAGLAGVKTDTQYF